This is a list of T cell receptor beta chains from one sample in a study of OX40 agonist ivuxolimab in advanced cancers. Data came from immunoSEQ multiplex PCR; TCRdb stores just in-frame clones and leaves some out. The table records 9,500 to 13,000 clones, about 86% of them present only once. The specimen comprised CD4+ or CD8+ T cells sorted from blood, sampled in a trial of the OX40 agonist ivuxolimab. These receptors all stem from an adult with an advanced solid tumor such as melanoma, head and neck, liver or kidney cancer. Both conserved end residues are part of each CDR3. The order of the fields is D gene, V gene, clone size, J gene, CDR3 DNA, CDR3 protein. The D gene is left open where the match is weak. Part of the rows lack a size; the others show once, few, many or a class for expanded clones.

-	TRBV11-2	-	TRBJ1-4	TGTGCCAGCAGTTTTACAGGGTTACGGGGTAATGAAAAACTGTTTTTT	CASSFTGLRGNEKLFF
-	TRBV9	once	TRBJ2-7	TGTGCCAGCAGCCCCGTGGGCGGGGCTACCTACGAGCAGTACTTC	CASSPVGGATYEQYF
TRBD2	TRBV6-4	few	TRBJ2-1	TGTGCCAGCAGTGACATACTAGCGGGGGGTAATGAGCAGTTCTTC	CASSDILAGGNEQFF
-	TRBV19	-	TRBJ2-2	TGTGCCAGTAGTGTGGTTGTCGGGGAGCTGTTTTTT	CASSVVVGELFF
TRBD1	TRBV9	-	TRBJ1-3	TGTGCCAGCAGCCCCGGGACAGGGGGCTCTGGAAACACCATATATTTT	CASSPGTGGSGNTIYF
-	TRBV6-1	-	TRBJ2-5	TGTGCCAGCAGTGATGGGGGGAGGGAGACCCAGTACTTC	CASSDGGRETQYF
-	TRBV19	-	TRBJ2-5	TGTGCCAGTAGTATAGCGGGGGTTTGGGAGACCCAGTACTTC	CASSIAGVWETQYF
-	TRBV5-5	-	TRBJ2-6	TGTGCCAGCAGCCCGTTTCTGTCTGGGGCCAACGTCCTGACTTTC	CASSPFLSGANVLTF
TRBD1	TRBV7-9	-	TRBJ1-2	TGTGCCAGCAGCTTAGGGACAGGGGCCGGCTACACCTTC	CASSLGTGAGYTF
TRBD1	TRBV18	-	TRBJ1-2	TGTGCCAGCTCACTGGGACAGGGGGTTGGCTACACCTTC	CASSLGQGVGYTF
TRBD1	TRBV7-2	-	TRBJ2-3	TGTGCCAGCAGCTTAAGAGCGGGACAGGGCCGTCTTGGGGCAGATACGCAGTATTTT	CASSLRAGQGRLGADTQYF
-	TRBV6-1	-	TRBJ1-1	TGTGCCAGCAGCATCACAGGAACTAATGAAGCTTTCTTT	CASSITGTNEAFF
-	TRBV2	-	TRBJ1-4	TGTGCCAGCAGTGAATCATGGGGTGGTGGGGAAAAACTGTTTTTT	CASSESWGGGEKLFF
-	TRBV7-2	-	TRBJ2-7	TGTGCCAGCAGCGAATGGGACGGTGGATGGCAGTACTTC	CASSEWDGGWQYF
TRBD2	TRBV6-1	-	TRBJ2-3	TGTGCCAGCAGTGGCGATAGCTGGTTGAGGACTAGCGGGGGGGCGGATACGCAGTATTTT	CASSGDSWLRTSGGADTQYF
-	TRBV5-8	-	TRBJ1-3	TGTGCCAGCAGCTTGCAGGGGAACTCTGGAAACACCATATATTTT	CASSLQGNSGNTIYF
TRBD1	TRBV4-1	-	TRBJ2-5	TGCGCCAGCAGCCAAGATCTAGGGGGCTGGGAGACCCAGTACTTC	CASSQDLGGWETQYF
-	TRBV5-4	-	TRBJ2-3	TGTGCCAGCAGCTTGGACGCGGCAGATACGCAGTATTTT	CASSLDAADTQYF
TRBD1	TRBV6-5	-	TRBJ1-1	TGTGCCAGCAGTTACGTGACAGGGCACACTGAAGCTTTCTTT	CASSYVTGHTEAFF
-	TRBV5-4	medium-sized	TRBJ1-2	TGTGCCAGCAGCTGGAGACAGGACCGTGGCTACACCTTC	CASSWRQDRGYTF
TRBD1	TRBV9	-	TRBJ2-7	TGTGCCAGCAGCGTTCCCGGGACAGGGGGCGAGCAGTACTTC	CASSVPGTGGEQYF
-	TRBV2	-	TRBJ2-3	TGTGCCAGCAGTGCCCCTGTAGATACGCAGTATTTT	CASSAPVDTQYF
-	TRBV15	-	TRBJ2-7	TGTGCCACCAGCATCCCGGGGGCTGGCTACTACGAGCAGTACTTC	CATSIPGAGYYEQYF